A selection of T cell receptor beta chains follows, all from one sample in a study of T cell repertoires in cytomegalovirus infection. These receptors' targets are unknown. TCRdb reprocessed the reads via MiXCR and lists one record per CDR3 protein. The table includes 900,000 to 950,000 distinct CDR3 sequences, roughly a third detected once. Specimen: cultured CD8+ T cells from PBMCs, collected from culture after CMV antigen stimulation. Every receptor here comes from a human donor in good health (CMV status not recorded). Some clones in this sample may be carry-over from other donors' samples. Both conserved end residues are part of each CDR3. The order of the fields is J gene, V gene, CDR3 protein.

j_call: TRBJ2-2; v_call: TRBV12-3/TRBV12-4; cdr3_aa: CASRPIGTSGGVGELFF
j_call: TRBJ2-1; v_call: TRBV7-6; cdr3_aa: CASSVSRGVSSYNEQFF
j_call: TRBJ2-1; v_call: TRBV7-9; cdr3_aa: CASSPSLGQGKEDNEQFF
j_call: TRBJ1-3; v_call: TRBV7-6; cdr3_aa: CASSRWAGSRSGNTIYF
j_call: TRBJ2-1; v_call: TRBV2; cdr3_aa: CASSEAILAGDNEQFF
j_call: TRBJ2-2; v_call: TRBV19; cdr3_aa: CASSIVSGSGELFF
j_call: TRBJ1-4; v_call: TRBV28; cdr3_aa: CASSPRKRFNEKLFF
j_call: TRBJ2-3; v_call: TRBV6-6; cdr3_aa: CASSYPGQGEYF
j_call: TRBJ1-2; v_call: TRBV7-6; cdr3_aa: CASSLEGGLDYGYTF
j_call: TRBJ1-4; v_call: TRBV28; cdr3_aa: CASSLWSGTGGRRDEKLFF
j_call: TRBJ1-2; v_call: TRBV18; cdr3_aa: CASHQGDYGYTF
j_call: TRBJ2-3; v_call: TRBV13; cdr3_aa: CANSTRQGADPDTQYF
j_call: TRBJ1-1; v_call: TRBV6-1; cdr3_aa: CASSELAGATEAFF
j_call: TRBJ2-1; v_call: TRBV7-9; cdr3_aa: CASSLGSVAEQFF
j_call: TRBJ2-2; v_call: TRBV27; cdr3_aa: CASSLGRQGGVYGELFF
j_call: TRBJ2-2; v_call: TRBV7-6; cdr3_aa: CASSPQGADTGELFF
j_call: TRBJ1-5; v_call: TRBV28; cdr3_aa: CASTPEHRGRYRNKPQHF
j_call: TRBJ2-4; v_call: TRBV7-2; cdr3_aa: CASSLYLWDRVYLENIQYF
j_call: TRBJ2-5; v_call: TRBV7-9; cdr3_aa: CASSLAPYRGQETQYF
j_call: TRBJ1-5; v_call: TRBV6-5; cdr3_aa: CARRKLRQINQPQHF
j_call: TRBJ2-1; v_call: TRBV7-3; cdr3_aa: CASSLGAIAGGRDEQFF
j_call: TRBJ1-6; v_call: TRBV5-1; cdr3_aa: CASSFRGHLIYNSPLHF
j_call: TRBJ1-1; v_call: TRBV7-8; cdr3_aa: CASSSPEGPGTEAFF
j_call: TRBJ1-2; v_call: TRBV7-9; cdr3_aa: CAGHGEGHYGYTF
j_call: TRBJ2-7; v_call: TRBV7-8; cdr3_aa: CASSYRTGGPYEQYF
j_call: TRBJ1-2; v_call: TRBV27; cdr3_aa: CASRGPGTGGEGHYGYTF
j_call: TRBJ2-7; v_call: TRBV7-6; cdr3_aa: CASSALTGTGIYEQYF
j_call: TRBJ1-5; v_call: TRBV19; cdr3_aa: CASSIGVGRVDQPQHF
j_call: TRBJ2-5; v_call: TRBV6-1; cdr3_aa: CASSEEGTGTETQYF
j_call: TRBJ2-1; v_call: TRBV14; cdr3_aa: CASSRLAASYNEQFF
j_call: TRBJ2-1; v_call: TRBV27; cdr3_aa: CASSLSALSEQFF
j_call: TRBJ1-2; v_call: TRBV27; cdr3_aa: CASSPGQINYGYTF
j_call: TRBJ1-4; v_call: TRBV10-3; cdr3_aa: CAISESFPRPELFF
j_call: TRBJ2-3; v_call: TRBV9; cdr3_aa: CASSGLAGAPDTQYF
j_call: TRBJ1-2; v_call: TRBV14; cdr3_aa: CASSSTGFRSYGYTF
j_call: TRBJ2-1; v_call: TRBV11-2; cdr3_aa: CASSLDLEAGGAGEQFF
j_call: TRBJ2-4; v_call: TRBV10-3; cdr3_aa: CAISDGGIGNIQYF